These 25 T cell receptor beta chains came from one sample sequenced in a study of cytomegalovirus exposure and HLA in healthy donors. Vbeta (60) and Jbeta (13) primers were used in the PCR. Sequencing used immunoSEQ multiplex PCR; TCRdb keeps in-frame clones, though not all of them. The sample holds approximately 120,000 clones; 75% to 85% are singletons and the top ten take around 3.6%. The sequencing sample was made of PBMCs. The receptors stem from a man between 35 and 55 years old in good health and CMV-seronegative.

The V and J genes are TRBV6-6 and TRBJ2-7; the match to TRBD1 covers 10 bases. Germline CDR1 and CDR2: MNHNY and SVGAGI (reference sequence). Trimming removed 5 bases from V and 5 bases from J; junction bases left unmatched: 6. This CDR3 has 14 amino acids. For the CDR3, the DNA is TGTGCCAGCAGTCGACCGGGACAGGGGCACGAGCAGTACTTC. Translated, it gives CASSRPGQGHEQYF.

This sequence joins TRBV19 and TRBJ2-1; D might be TRBD2 (5 bases). The CDR3 is 12 residues long. The V gene's germline CDR1 is LNHDA and CDR2 SQIVND (reference sequence). V dropped 3 bases and J dropped 6 bases, with 6 bases sitting between them. The CDR3 nucleotides are TGTGCCAGTAGTATGGGGAGCAATGAGCAGTTCTTC. It translates to CASSMGSNEQFF.

This clone showed up just once. The rearrangement links TRBV4-3 to TRBJ2-7; 8 bases are a match to TRBD2. V lost 1 base to trimming and J lost 2 bases; unmatched junction nucleotides: 10. Germline V CDR1 and CDR2: LGHNA, YSLEER. The CDR3 has 17 amino acids. The CDR3 loop reads CASSQVKAGDTPYEQYF. CDR3 DNA sequence: TGCGCCAGCAGCCAAGTTAAAGCGGGGGACACACCCTACGAGCAGTACTTC.

The chain combines TRBV5-1 with TRBJ2-1, with 11 bases fitting TRBD2. The CDR3 is 15 amino acids. After removal of 0 bases from V and 9 bases from J, the junction contained 5 bases not matched to a gene. Germline V CDR1 and CDR2: SGHRS, YFSETQ. In nucleotides, the CDR3 is TGCGCCAGCAGCTTGGCCGTAGCGGGGGGGCCTGAGCAGTTCTTC. Amino acid sequence: CASSLAVAGGPEQFF. The full variable domain, its missing parts supplied by reference TRBV5-1 and TRBJ2-1, is KAGVTQTPRYLIKTRGQQVTLSCSPISGHRSVSWYQQTPGQGLQFLFEYFSETQRNKGNFPGRFSGRQFSNSRSEMNVSTLELGDSALYLCASSLAVAGGPEQFFGPGTRLTVL.

The V and J genes are TRBV9 and TRBJ2-7, with 7 bases that match TRBD2. V was pared by 3 bases and J by 6 bases, with 6 bases of the junction left unmatched. The CDR3 has 13 residues. Looked up from germline, CDR1 is SGDLS and CDR2 is YYNGEE. The CDR3 reads CASSESGRGEQYF. In nucleotides, the CDR3 is TGTGCCAGCAGCGAAAGTGGGAGGGGCGAGCAGTACTTC.

V usage is TRBV4-3 and J usage is TRBJ2-1, with TRBD1 identical over 11 bases. Germline V gives CDR1 LGHNA, CDR2 YSLEER. CDR3 length: 19 amino acids. V trimming: 1 base; J trimming: 12 bases; junction bases outside the gene matches: 20. The CDR3 DNA is TGCGCCAGCAGCCAAGGTAGGTCTGAGGACAGGGGGCAGTGTACGGTGCAGTTCTTC. Translating gives CASSQGRSEDRGQCTVQFF.

In regard to this clone: Distinct nucleotide sequences in the sample also encode this CDR3. The V gene is TRBV5-6, the J gene TRBJ2-7; D gene unclear. The CDR3 totals 15 residues. V was clipped by 2 bases and J by 2 bases, with 14 bases between them. Per the germline V gene, CDR1 is SGHDT and CDR2 is YYEEEE. The CDR3 loop is CASSFRSHTTYEQYF. In nucleotides, the CDR3 is TGTGCCAGCAGCTTCAGGTCCCACACCACCTACGAGCAGTACTTC.

Worth noting for this clone: At one of its ends the junction is not consistent with the germline gene, which may arise from a read error. This chain links TRBV14 with TRBJ2-7; D is perhaps TRBD2 (7 bases). Looked up from germline, CDR1 is SGHDN and CDR2 is FVKESK. The CDR3 runs 13 residues. The CDR3 nucleotides are TGTGCCAGCAGCCAAGTGCGAGGGGGAGGGCAGTGCTTC. Protein sequence: CASSQVRGGGQCF.

The chain couples TRBV7-2 to TRBJ2-3, with TRBD1 matching over 7 bases. The V gene end was trimmed by 3 bases and the J gene end by 10 bases; junction bases not matched to a gene: 10. The CDR3 runs to 14 residues. Germline V gene lookup returns CDR1 SGHTA and CDR2 FQGNSA. This CDR3 reads CASSFTGDQEAQYF. CDR3 DNA: TGTGCCAGCAGCTTCACAGGGGACCAAGAGGCGCAGTATTTT.

This clone was seen a few times. The chain combines TRBV4-2 with TRBJ2-7; 7 bases are shared with TRBD1. The V gene end was trimmed by 3 bases and the J gene end by 3 bases; junction bases not matched to a gene: 5. The CDR3 has 14 amino acids. Germline assignment: CDR1 LGHNA and CDR2 YNFKEQ. CDR3 amino acids: CASSHVGQDYEQYF. CDR3 bases: TGTGCCAGCAGCCATGTAGGACAGGACTACGAGCAGTACTTC.

This chain uses TRBV7-9 with TRBJ2-1; a possible D gene is TRBD1 (7 bases). The CDR3 runs 14 residues. Per the germline V gene, CDR1 is SEHNR and CDR2 is FQNEAQ (reference sequence). Trimming removed 6 bases from V and 7 bases from J, with 16 bases in between. The CDR3, as DNA: TGTGCCAGCAGTGGGGGGACAGCTAATAATGAGCAGTTCTTC. Translation: CASSGGTANNEQFF.

The rearrangement links TRBV18 to TRBJ1-5, with 8 nucleotides matching TRBD1. From germline, CDR1 is KGHSH and CDR2 LQKENI. J gave up 7 bases and V 6 bases, and 14 bases lay outside the gene matches. The length of the CDR3 is 16 residues. CDR3 coding DNA: TGTGCCAGCTCGGCGGGAAACGGACAGGGAGAACAGCCCCAGCATTTT. The encoded protein is CASSAGNGQGEQPQHF.

This clone appeared a single time. This chain connects TRBV7-8 to TRBJ1-5, with TRBD1 matching 9 bases. The V gene's germline CDR1 is SGHVS and CDR2 FQNEAQ. The trim removed 5 bases at V and 5 bases at J, leaving 1 base unmatched. This CDR3 comprises 13 residues. CDR3 nucleotides: TGTGCCAGCAGCCACAGGGGGCATCAGCCCCAGCATTTT. It encodes CASSHRGHQPQHF. Supplemented by reference TRBV7-8 and TRBJ1-5, the full variable domain reads GAGVSQSPRYKVAKRGQDVALRCDPISGHVSLFWYQQALGQGPEFLTYFQNEAQLDKSGLPSDRFFAERPEGSVSTLKIQRTQQEDSAVYLCASSHRGHQPQHFGDGTRLSIL.

This clone was recorded a few times. This chain connects TRBV6-1 to TRBJ1-2; possibly TRBD1 for D (5 bases). This CDR3 contains 14 residues. V shed 0 bases and J shed 5 bases, with 10 bases lying between them. Germline CDR1 and CDR2: MNHNS and SASEGT. This CDR3 is CASSEASREYGYTF. CDR3 nucleotide sequence: TGTGCCAGCAGTGAAGCTAGCAGGGAATATGGCTACACCTTC.

This rearrangement joins TRBV5-6 to TRBJ1-5; maybe TRBD1 (5 bases). Trimming took 3 bases from V and 4 from J, leaving 11 bases between them. The V gene's germline CDR1 is SGHDT and CDR2 YYEEEE. The CDR3 covers 14 residues. CDR3 amino acids: CASSWGSRNQPQHF. As DNA, the CDR3 is TGTGCCAGCAGCTGGGGCTCGAGAAATCAGCCCCAGCATTTT.

V usage is TRBV7-9 and J usage is TRBJ2-1, with 8 nucleotides matching TRBD2. CDR1 and CDR2 from the germline V gene are SEHNR and FQNEAQ (reference sequence). The CDR3 has 13 amino acids. V lost 5 bases to trimming and J lost 10 bases; unmatched junction nucleotides: 7. The CDR3 region is CASSPGGVPEQFF. The CDR3 nucleotides are TGTGCCAGCAGCCCGGGAGGGGTCCCCGAGCAGTTCTTC.

With respect to this clone: An end of the junction does not agree with germline; a read error may underlie this. V usage is TRBV7-9 and J usage is TRBJ1-1; D is undetermined. The CDR3 runs 15 residues. Per germline, CDR1 SEHNR and CDR2 FQNEAQ (reference sequence). CDR3 sequence reads: CSSSLHISGPTEAFF. The CDR3 DNA sequence: TGTTCCAGCAGCTTACACATCAGTGGGCCCACTGAAGCTTTCTTT.

The genes are TRBV27 and TRBJ2-1; a weak D match, TRBD1 (5 bases). Germline values: CDR1 MNHEY, CDR2 SMNVEV (reference sequence). Trimming stripped 8 bases from V and 5 bases from J, with 22 bases between. There are 16 residues in the CDR3. The DNA of the CDR3 is TGTGCCAGCTCCACAGGATGGGTTCCCCAGAACAATGAGCAGTTCTTC. Encoded protein: CASSTGWVPQNNEQFF.

V gene TRBV5-4 combines with J gene TRBJ2-7; weak D call: TRBD1 (6 bases). The CDR3 consists of 15 residues. Germline loops: CDR1 SGHNT, CDR2 YYREEE (reference sequence). V was cut by 3 bases and J by 4 bases, with 17 bases left in between. The CDR3 DNA reads TGTGCCAGCAGCTCCGGGACACAGAATACTTACGAGCAGTACTTC. Amino acids: CASSSGTQNTYEQYF.

The J gene is TRBJ1-3, the V gene TRBV18, with 10 bases identical to TRBD1. Germline CDR1 KGHSH, CDR2 LQKENI. This CDR3 region has 15 residues. V trimming: 3 bases; J trimming: 5 bases; junction bases outside the gene matches: 4. CDR3 sequence reads: CASSPGQGYRNTIYF. DNA of the CDR3: TGTGCCAGCTCACCGGGACAGGGGTACCGAAACACCATATATTTT.

This chain uses TRBV7-8 with TRBJ2-3; no firm D call. V was cut by 4 bases and J by 1 base, with 15 bases left in between. This CDR3 has 16 residues. Germline V gene sequence: CDR1 SGHVS, CDR2 FQNEAQ. Here the CDR3 DNA reads TGTGCCAGCAGCTCTAGGCTCGGGTTGGGCACAGATACGCAGTATTTT. The encoded protein is CASSSRLGLGTDTQYF.

V gene TRBV11-3 combines with J gene TRBJ1-1; no firm D call. Trimming removed 1 base at V and 8 bases at J, with 14 bases between. From germline, CDR1 is SGHNT and CDR2 YENEEA. CDR3 length: 14 residues. DNA of the CDR3: TGTGCCAGCAGCTTAGGAGGCTTTGATGGGGAAGCTTTCTTT. Protein: CASSLGGFDGEAFF.

The chain employs TRBV5-5 and TRBJ1-3, with unresolved D. CDR3 length: 15 amino acids. Germline V gene data show CDR1 as SGHKS and CDR2 as YYEKEE (reference sequence). Deletions cut 0 bases from V and 0 bases from J, with 7 bases between. The CDR3 region has the DNA TGTGCCAGCAGCTTGGGGCGGAACTCTGGAAACACCATATATTTT. Translated, it gives CASSLGRNSGNTIYF.

The chain recombines TRBV7-6 with TRBJ2-3; 9 bases are shared with TRBD2. Germline CDR1 reads SGHVS; CDR2 reads FNYEAQ. The J segment lost 2 bases and the V segment lost 3 bases, leaving 3 bases of the junction unmatched. There are 15 residues in the CDR3. CDR3: CASSFGGGATDTQYF. As DNA, the CDR3 is TGTGCCAGCAGCTTCGGCGGGGGGGCCACAGATACGCAGTATTTT.

The chain couples TRBV19 to TRBJ1-1, with a possible D match to TRBD1 (6 bases). Trimming shortened V by 6 bases and J by 5 bases, and 22 bases separated the two germline ends. CDR3 size: 16 residues. CDR1 and CDR2 from the germline V gene are LNHDA and SQIVND (reference sequence). This CDR3 reads CASSRGTPTGWTEAFF. CDR3 in DNA: TGTGCCAGTAGCCGAGGGACACCGACGGGGTGGACTGAAGCTTTCTTT.